This TCR beta chain was found in a study of cytomegalovirus exposure and HLA in healthy donors. Of note for this clone: Its target is not known.

Germline CDR1 and CDR2: SGHRS and YFSETQ. V was trimmed by 0 bases and J by 5 bases, leaving 6 bases between them. This CDR3 comprises 13 residues. 13 Jbeta primers and 60 Vbeta primers were used for the PCR. Sequencing used immunoSEQ multiplex PCR; TCRdb keeps in-frame clones, though not all of them. In all, the sample yields roughly 34,000 clones. General study findings and limits: Earlier analysis yielded a pattern in which most TCR beta V segments were productive about 87% or about 30% of the time. In a later analysis, about 17,000 TCR beta sequences were associated with HLA alleles at 0.05 false discovery rate. Later analysis identified a missense DCLRE1C variant that was linked to TCR beta V- and J-gene trimming.

V gene TRBV5-1 combines with J gene TRBJ1-5, with D unresolved. The clonotype was recovered from a woman aged 35 to 49 in good health and CMV-seropositive. Sequencing input: PBMCs. As DNA, the CDR3 is TGCGCCAGCAGCTTGGGAACGGATCAGCCCCAGCATTTT. Protein sequence: CASSLGTDQPQHF.